Each of the 29 T cell receptor beta chains below was sequenced from the same sample in a study of blood T cell repertoires in COVID-19. Sequenced by immunoSEQ multiplex PCR; TCRdb stores in-frame clones only, minus some. The sample holds roughly 80,000 clones, roughly 80% seen once. Sequenced sample: peripheral blood. Source of these receptors: a human donor in a cohort sampled during active COVID-19.

J is TRBJ2-7 and V is TRBV11-2; D might be TRBD2 (8 bases). CDR1 is SGHAT, CDR2 FQNNGV, per germline. This CDR3 contains 16 residues. Trimming took off 5 bases at V and 4 bases at J, with 21 bases between the two ends. Written as DNA, the CDR3 is TGTGCCAGCAGCCACGGAATAGGGGGCGGGGGGTACGAGCAGTACTTC. Translation: CASSHGIGGGGYEQYF.

V usage is TRBV12-3 or TRBV12-4 and J usage is TRBJ1-1, with a possible D match to TRBD1 (6 bases). The V end was cut by 9 bases, the J end by 0 bases, with 11 bases between. This CDR3 spans 13 amino acids. CDR3 coding DNA: TGTGCCAGTGGGGGCCAGCTGAACACTGAAGCTTTCTTT. Residues: CASGGQLNTEAFF.

The chain has TRBV4-1 and TRBJ1-1; D not resolved. V lost 6 bases to trimming and J lost 2 bases, with 13 bases between them. CDR3 size: 14 residues. Germline V gene sequence: CDR1 MGHRA, CDR2 YSYEKL. The CDR3 sequence: CASSLRRGNTEAFF. The CDR3 nucleotides are TGCGCCAGCAGTTTGAGAAGAGGAAACACTGAAGCTTTCTTT.

The chain joins TRBV30 to TRBJ2-7; 12 bases fit TRBD1. Germline CDR1 and CDR2: GTSNPN and SVGIG (reference sequence). The CDR3 spans 17 residues. V shed 2 bases and J 5 bases; nucleotides not matched to a gene: 13. This chain's CDR3 is CAWSTRGQGARKNEQYF. The CDR3, as DNA: TGTGCCTGGAGTACGAGGGGACAGGGGGCGAGGAAAAACGAGCAGTACTTC.

J is TRBJ2-6 and V is TRBV7-9; a possible D gene is TRBD1 (6 bases). The V end lost 5 bases, the J end lost 0 bases, and 20 bases lay between the germline ends. The CDR3 has 19 residues. CDR1 is SEHNR, CDR2 FQNEAQ, per germline (reference sequence). Written as DNA, the CDR3 is TGTGCCAGCAGCCCGAGAACAGGGTCCTTTTCCTCTGGGGCCAACGTCCTGACTTTC. The encoded protein is CASSPRTGSFSSGANVLTF. The full variable domain, in which reference TRBV7-9 and TRBJ2-6 provide the parts outside the CDR3, is DTGVSQNPRHKITKRGQNVTFRCDPISEHNRLYWYRQTLGQGPEFLTYFQNEAQLEKSRLLSDRFSAERPKGSFSTLEIQRTEQGDSAMYLCASSPRTGSFSSGANVLTFGAGSRLTVL.

This chain connects TRBV27 to TRBJ1-2; TRBD1 matches 9 bases. Germline V gene data show CDR1 as MNHEY and CDR2 as SMNVEV (reference sequence). CDR3 size: 13 residues. V gave up 3 bases and J gave up 8 bases; unmatched junction bases: 4. CDR3 in amino acids: CASSFTGGEGYTF. The CDR3 DNA sequence: TGTGCCAGCAGTTTCACAGGGGGCGAAGGCTACACCTTC.

The rearrangement uses TRBV11-2 and TRBJ1-3; a possible D gene is TRBD1 (6 bases). V was shortened by 2 bases and J by 4 bases, with 9 bases between the two germline ends. Per the germline V gene, CDR1 is SGHAT and CDR2 is FQNNGV. The CDR3 spans 14 residues. CDR3 DNA sequence: TGTGCCAGCAGCTTAAGCCAGGGGGGAAACACCATATATTTT. Translating it yields CASSLSQGGNTIYF.

DNA of the CDR3: TGTGCCAGCAGGGGCGGGGGTGACACCGGGGAGCTGTTTTTT. This gives the protein CASRGGGDTGELFF. The genes are TRBV2 and TRBJ2-2; 7 nucleotides agree with TRBD2. J was trimmed by 3 bases and V by 6 bases; bases with no gene match: 4. CDR1 and CDR2 (germline): SNHLY, FYNNEI. The CDR3 has 14 residues.

This chain joins TRBV18 and TRBJ1-1, with D unresolved. From germline, CDR1 is KGHSH and CDR2 LQKENI. This CDR3 has 13 residues. V lost 4 bases to trimming and J lost 2 bases, with 8 bases between them. The CDR3 DNA reads TGTGCCAGCTCACTTAACAGCAACACTGAAGCTTTCTTT. Translating gives CASSLNSNTEAFF.

The genes are TRBV2 and TRBJ2-7; D is uncertain. The ends were cut back, 6 bases at V and 0 bases at J, with 12 bases in the middle. The germline V gene encodes CDR1 SNHLY and CDR2 FYNNEI. This CDR3 is built from 14 residues. The CDR3 reads CASRASGSSYEQYF. Written as DNA, the CDR3 is TGTGCCAGCAGGGCCTCGGGTAGCTCCTACGAGCAGTACTTC.

The rearrangement links TRBV4-1 to TRBJ2-3; 9 positions match TRBD2. CDR3 length equals 17 residues. CDR1 and CDR2 (germline): MGHRA, YSYEKL. The trim removed 0 bases at V and 0 bases at J, leaving 4 bases unmatched. The CDR3 loop reads CASSQDLAGWSTDTQYF. CDR3 coding DNA: TGCGCCAGCAGCCAAGACCTAGCGGGGTGGAGCACAGATACGCAGTATTTT.

The V and J genes are TRBV12-5 and TRBJ2-7, with 9 bases that match TRBD1. The CDR3 spans 18 residues. Germline CDR1 reads LGHNT; CDR2 reads FRNRAP. Losses at the gene ends were 0 bases for V and 1 base for J; bases not matched to a gene: 10. The CDR3 spells CASGLVQGAARASYEQYF. The CDR3 DNA follows: TGTGCTAGTGGTTTGGTACAGGGGGCCGCTAGAGCTTCCTACGAGCAGTACTTC.

The CDR3: CASSIGGGGRETQYF. DNA of the CDR3: TGTGCCAGTAGTATAGGGGGGGGAGGGCGAGAGACCCAGTACTTC. The chain carries TRBV19 and TRBJ2-5, with 7 bases identical to TRBD2. This CDR3 is built from 15 residues. CDR1 LNHDA and CDR2 SQIVND come from the germline V gene (reference sequence). V was pared by 1 base and J by 4 bases, with 6 bases of the junction left unmatched.

This clone appeared a single time. The genes are TRBV28 and TRBJ1-1, with D tentatively TRBD1 (5 bases). Germline V gene data show CDR1 as MDHEN and CDR2 as SYDVKM. With 5 bases removed from V and 0 bases from J, the gap between germline ends came to 10 bases. The CDR3 loop spans 14 amino acids. CDR3 in amino acids: CASSGRGLNTEAFF. CDR3 DNA: TGTGCCAGCAGTGGGAGGGGACTGAACACTGAAGCTTTCTTT.

There are a few counts of this clone. This chain joins TRBV7-9 and TRBJ2-1, with 9 bases fitting TRBD2. Trimming took 5 bases from V and 6 from J; bases not matched to a gene: 11. Looked up from germline, CDR1 is SEHNR and CDR2 is FQNEAQ (reference sequence). The length of the CDR3 is 16 residues. DNA for the CDR3: TGTGCCAGCAGCATGGATGGCGGGAGGGCGCGCAATGAGCAGTTCTTC. Amino acids: CASSMDGGRARNEQFF.

The chain recombines TRBV5-1 with TRBJ1-1; D possibly corresponds to TRBD1 (6 bases). V was clipped by 4 bases and J by 5 bases, with 12 bases between them. Germline V gene sequence: CDR1 SGHRS, CDR2 YFSETQ. This CDR3 comprises 13 residues. The DNA for the CDR3 is TGCGCCAGCAGCACGGGACAAAAGACTGAAGCTTTCTTT. This translates into CASSTGQKTEAFF.

J is TRBJ1-1 and V is TRBV28; no firm D call. This CDR3 has 13 amino acids. Germline V gene sequence: CDR1 MDHEN, CDR2 SYDVKM. V dropped 5 bases and J dropped 4 bases, with 11 bases sitting between them. CDR3 nucleotides: TGTGCCAGCAGTCCCTACAGCAGCACTGAAGCTTTCTTT. Its translation: CASSPYSSTEAFF.

The chain employs TRBV5-4 and TRBJ2-5; D perhaps matches TRBD1 (6 bases). With 5 bases removed from V and 5 bases from J, the gap between germline ends came to 13 bases. The CDR3 is 13 residues long. Germline V gives CDR1 SGHNT, CDR2 YYREEE (reference sequence). In DNA, the CDR3 is TGTGCCAGCAGGCCGCCAGGGGTCGAGACCCAGTACTTC. It translates to CASRPPGVETQYF.

CDR3 DNA: TGTGCCAGCAGTTCGACAGCTAGCAATCAGCCCCAGCATTTT. Translating gives CASSSTASNQPQHF. This chain uses TRBV27 with TRBJ1-5; D may be TRBD1 (5 bases). From germline, CDR1 is MNHEY and CDR2 SMNVEV (reference sequence). Trimming left V 4 bases short and J 0 bases short, with 7 bases between. The CDR3 is 14 amino acids.

This clone has just one count. J is TRBJ2-7 and V is TRBV28; 13 nucleotides match TRBD2. Germline V CDR1 and CDR2: MDHEN, SYDVKM. The length of the CDR3 is 18 residues. J gave up 0 bases and V 5 bases, and 10 bases lay outside the gene matches. CDR3 DNA: TGTGCCAGCAGTACCGGACTAGCGGGAGCCGCACCCTCCTACGAGCAGTACTTC. Residues: CASSTGLAGAAPSYEQYF.

The CDR3 DNA follows: TGTGCCAGCAGCCCATGGAGGTCTAGCGGGGCCACAGATACGCAGTATTTT. Its translation is CASSPWRSSGATDTQYF. The rearrangement links TRBV7-9 to TRBJ2-3; 9 nucleotides match TRBD2. Germline CDR1 and CDR2: SEHNR and FQNEAQ (reference sequence). The V and J ends lost 5 bases and 2 bases, in that order; junction bases with no gene match: 11. This CDR3 has 17 amino acids. The full variable domain, in which reference TRBV7-9 and TRBJ2-3 provide the parts outside the CDR3, is DTGVSQNPRHKITKRGQNVTFRCDPISEHNRLYWYRQTLGQGPEFLTYFQNEAQLEKSRLLSDRFSAERPKGSFSTLEIQRTEQGDSAMYLCASSPWRSSGATDTQYFGPGTRLTVL.

The chain uses TRBV20-1 and TRBJ2-7; D is perhaps TRBD2 (5 bases). Trimming removed 4 bases at V and 4 bases at J, with 11 bases between. The CDR3 runs 12 residues. CDR1 DFQATT and CDR2 SNEGSKA come from the germline V gene (reference sequence). The CDR3 DNA reads TGCAGTGCTACTGACACGGGATACGAGCAGTACTTC. Amino acid sequence: CSATDTGYEQYF.

The chain has TRBV2 and TRBJ1-1; no reliable D call. The length of the CDR3 is 12 residues. V lost 5 bases and J lost 5, with 9 bases in between. Germline lookup yields CDR1 SNHLY and CDR2 FYNNEI. The CDR3 bases are TGTGCCAGCAGTCCCAGTTGGACTGAAGCTTTCTTT. Its protein is CASSPSWTEAFF.

V and J are TRBV3-1 (or the pseudogene TRBV3-2) and TRBJ2-3, with a weak D call TRBD1 (5 bases). There are 15 residues in the CDR3. Germline V lookup: CDR1 LGHDT, CDR2 YNNKEL (reference sequence). V was cut by 4 bases and J by 0 bases, with 11 bases left in between. CDR3 nucleotides: TGTGCCAGCAGCCCTAGGACACGCAGCACAGATACGCAGTATTTT. Protein product: CASSPRTRSTDTQYF.

The V and J genes are TRBV2 and TRBJ2-7, with D perhaps matching TRBD1 (6 bases). Germline loops: CDR1 SNHLY, CDR2 FYNNEI. The CDR3 runs to 12 residues. V lost 6 bases and J lost 2, with 8 bases in between. Here the CDR3 reads CASRGAAYEQYF. Here the CDR3 DNA reads TGTGCCAGCAGGGGGGCGGCCTACGAGCAGTACTTC.

The V call is TRBV9, the J call TRBJ2-3; D gene unclear. The germline CDR1 and CDR2 sequences are SGDLS and YYNGEE. Trimming removed 0 bases at V and 7 bases at J, with 9 bases between. The CDR3 totals 13 residues. DNA of the CDR3: TGTGCCAGCAGCGTAGAGCACTCCCATACGCAGTATTTT. Amino acids: CASSVEHSHTQYF.

The chain is built from TRBV3-1 (or the pseudogene TRBV3-2) and TRBJ2-3; TRBD2 matches at 11 bases. Germline V gene lookup returns CDR1 LGHDT and CDR2 YNNKEL (reference sequence). This CDR3 region has 15 residues. With 0 bases clipped from V and 6 bases from J, the junction kept 2 bases outside the gene matches. The CDR3 here is CASSQDRLAGDTQYF. The CDR3 nucleotides are TGTGCCAGCAGCCAAGATCGACTAGCGGGGGATACGCAGTATTTT.

The V gene is TRBV5-4, the J gene TRBJ2-3; no clear D gene. CDR1 is SGHNT and CDR2 is YYREEE in the germline V gene (reference sequence). The V end was cut by 0 bases, the J end by 4 bases, with 9 bases between. The CDR3 runs to 14 residues. Here the CDR3 reads CASSLAKSADTQYF. CDR3 in DNA: TGTGCCAGCAGCTTGGCCAAGTCAGCAGATACGCAGTATTTT.

V and J are TRBV11-2 and TRBJ2-7; no definite D call. Germline V gives CDR1 SGHAT, CDR2 FQNNGV. The CDR3 spans 13 residues. The V end was cut by 8 bases, the J end by 8 bases, with 19 bases between. The CDR3 spells CASVDSGYAKQYF. In nucleotides, the CDR3 is TGTGCCAGCGTTGACTCTGGCTACGCTAAGCAGTACTTC.